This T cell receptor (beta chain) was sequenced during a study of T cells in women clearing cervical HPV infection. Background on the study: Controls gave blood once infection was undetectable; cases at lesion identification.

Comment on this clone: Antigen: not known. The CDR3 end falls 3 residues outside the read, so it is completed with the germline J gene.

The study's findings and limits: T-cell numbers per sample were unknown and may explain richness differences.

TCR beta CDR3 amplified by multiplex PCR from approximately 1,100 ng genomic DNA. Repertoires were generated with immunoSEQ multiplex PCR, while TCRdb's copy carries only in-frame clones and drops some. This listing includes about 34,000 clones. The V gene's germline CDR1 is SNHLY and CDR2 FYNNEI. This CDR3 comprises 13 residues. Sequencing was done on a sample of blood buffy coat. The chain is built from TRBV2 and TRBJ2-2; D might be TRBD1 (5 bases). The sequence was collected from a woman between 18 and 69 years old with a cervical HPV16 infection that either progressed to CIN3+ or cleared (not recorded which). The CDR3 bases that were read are TGTGCCAGCAGTGAAGCGCAGGGTTCACCG. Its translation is CASSEAQGSP. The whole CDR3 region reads CASSEAQGSPLFF.